The next 28 T cell receptor beta chains were all read from a single sample in a study of Tregs in tolerant kidney transplant recipients (dated by TCRdb to between 2018 and 2021). The method behind the library was the immunoSEQ multiplex PCR assay. Drawn from immuneACCESS, this table holds only the in-frame rearrangements with V and J called that TCRdb kept. Clones are partly lost; checked studies trace under half to an unresolved V gene and leave the rest unexplained. This sample has around 50,000 clones in its table, and 65% to 85% of those were observed once. 4.5% to 6.5% of the sample rests with the top ten. The specimen sequenced was CD4+ T cells from blood. These receptors were collected from a human donor in good health.

This chain joins TRBV5-4 and TRBJ1-1; 8 bases are a match to TRBD1. CDR1 SGHNT and CDR2 YYREEE come from the germline V gene (reference sequence). This CDR3 has 16 amino acids. V was pared by 3 bases and J by 11 bases, with 18 bases of the junction left unmatched. The CDR3 sequence is CASSSRVDRGTEDAFF. The CDR3 bases are TGTGCCAGCAGCTCACGGGTCGACAGGGGAACAGAGGATGCTTTCTTT.

This chain uses TRBV11-3 with TRBJ1-2, with no clear D. Germline CDR1 and CDR2: SGHNT and YENEEA. CDR3 length equals 16 residues. The V gene lost 4 bases and the J gene lost 8 bases, with 23 bases spanning the gap. The DNA for the CDR3 is TGTGCCAGCAGCTCCCCCCGGGGTGGCGCCGAGACGGGCTACACCTTC. Protein product: CASSSPRGGAETGYTF.

In this sample, this clone turned up once. V gene TRBV5-1 combines with J gene TRBJ2-3; D is undetermined. The CDR3 extends over 15 amino acids. V shed 0 bases and J shed 6 bases, with 14 bases lying between them. The germline gives CDR1 SGHRS, CDR2 YFSETQ. The CDR3 spells CASSLGAFGIDTQYF. The CDR3 nucleotides are TGCGCCAGCAGCTTGGGGGCTTTCGGCATCGATACGCAGTATTTT. The complete variable domain, with remaining parts taken from reference TRBV5-1 and TRBJ2-3, reads KAGVTQTPRYLIKTRGQQVTLSCSPISGHRSVSWYQQTPGQGLQFLFEYFSETQRNKGNFPGRFSGRQFSNSRSEMNVSTLELGDSALYLCASSLGAFGIDTQYFGPGTRLTVL.

Here the CDR3 DNA reads TGCGCCAGCAGCTTGGGTGGGGGTGCGGGGAATGAGCAGTTCTTC. Its translation: CASSLGGGAGNEQFF. The V call is TRBV5-1, the J call TRBJ2-1, with D tentatively TRBD2 (6 bases). V dropped 0 bases and J dropped 7 bases, with 14 bases sitting between them. CDR1 is SGHRS, CDR2 YFSETQ, per germline. This CDR3 comprises 15 residues.

This clone was recorded only once. The DNA for the CDR3 is TGTGCCAGTAGTATGAGGGGACTCAACTACGAGCAGTACTTC. Its translation is CASSMRGLNYEQYF. The V and J genes are TRBV19 and TRBJ2-7; a possible D gene is TRBD2 (6 bases). The CDR3 consists of 14 residues. V gave up 3 bases and J gave up 3 bases, with 12 bases separating them. Germline V gene lookup returns CDR1 LNHDA and CDR2 SQIVND (reference sequence).

This sequence joins TRBV9 and TRBJ1-2; D is unclear. Trimming took 4 bases from V and 3 from J, leaving 16 bases between them. CDR1 is SGDLS, CDR2 YYNGEE, per germline. The CDR3 runs 15 residues. The DNA for the CDR3 is TGTGCCAGCAGCCCCTCGGGGTTTGGATACTATGGCTACACCTTC. Amino acid sequence: CASSPSGFGYYGYTF.

V usage is TRBV27 and J usage is TRBJ1-1; D gene ambiguous. The germline V gene has CDR1 MNHEY and CDR2 SMNVEV (reference sequence). The CDR3 runs to 16 residues. V was pared by 4 bases and J by 6 bases, with 21 bases between. The CDR3 nucleotides read TGTGCCAGCAGTTCTCCCCGTGGCAGTACCGGCGCTGAAGCTTTCTTT. Its protein is CASSSPRGSTGAEAFF.

The chain links TRBV4-3 to TRBJ2-5; 10 bases align to TRBD1. The CDR3 contains 15 residues. In germline, CDR1 is LGHNA, CDR2 YSLEER. V was pared by 4 bases and J by 1 base, with 3 bases of the junction left unmatched. The CDR3 coding sequence is TGCGCCAGCAGCCTTGACAGGGGGCTCCAAGAGACCCAGTACTTC. Protein product: CASSLDRGLQETQYF.

V and J are TRBV5-6 and TRBJ2-7; 8 bases agree with TRBD1. The V and J ends lost 4 bases and 3 bases, in that order; junction bases with no gene match: 9. Germline-derived CDR1 and CDR2 are SGHDT and YYEEEE. CDR3 length: 15 residues. CDR3 nucleotides: TGTGCCAGCAGCCCCGGTCCCGGACAGGGCTACGAGCAGTACTTC. Protein product: CASSPGPGQGYEQYF.

J is TRBJ2-5 and V is TRBV7-2; unclear D gene. Germline V gene sequence: CDR1 SGHTA, CDR2 FQGNSA. V lost 2 bases and J 3 bases, leaving 10 bases between the germline ends. The CDR3 has 14 residues. The CDR3 here is CASSLRFSEETQYF. The CDR3 nucleotides read TGTGCCAGCAGCTTAAGGTTTTCCGAAGAGACCCAGTACTTC.

The chain couples TRBV7-2 to TRBJ2-3, with D unclear. The CDR3 covers 15 residues. The V end lost 2 bases, the J end lost 9 bases, and 18 bases lay between the germline ends. Per germline, CDR1 SGHTA and CDR2 FQGNSA. As DNA, the CDR3 is TGTGCCAGCAGCTTATTTGGTAGCCCCGACAACACGCAGTATTTT. Translation: CASSLFGSPDNTQYF.

This clone came up once. The chain uses TRBV5-1 and TRBJ2-1, with a tentative D call TRBD2 (6 bases). Per the germline V gene, CDR1 is SGHRS and CDR2 is YFSETQ. The CDR3 loop spans 14 amino acids. The V gene lost 1 base and the J gene lost 7 bases, with 12 bases spanning the gap. CDR3 loop: CASSLSGGANEQFF. As DNA, the CDR3 is TGCGCCAGCAGCTTGAGTGGCGGGGCGAATGAGCAGTTCTTC.

The V and J genes are TRBV5-6 and TRBJ2-7, with TRBD1 matching over 9 bases. The trim removed 2 bases at V and 1 base at J, leaving 4 bases unmatched. The CDR3 consists of 15 residues. Looked up from germline, CDR1 is SGHDT and CDR2 is YYEEEE. The CDR3 region is CASSLVGQGSYEQYF. The CDR3 DNA is TGTGCCAGCAGCTTAGTGGGACAGGGATCCTACGAGCAGTACTTC.

This chain links TRBV9 with TRBJ1-5, with 12 bases that match TRBD1. V lost 3 bases, J lost 5 bases, and 3 bases stayed unmatched. The CDR3 consists of 15 residues. Germline loops: CDR1 SGDLS, CDR2 YYNGEE. DNA of the CDR3: TGTGCCAGCAGCGCGGGACAGGGGGCGGATCAGCCCCAGCATTTT. Its translation: CASSAGQGADQPQHF.

The chain carries TRBV25-1 and TRBJ2-3; D might be TRBD1 or TRBD2, each matching 5 bases. V was cut by 6 bases and J by 2 bases, with 12 bases left in between. There are 14 residues in the CDR3. Germline V gives CDR1 MGHDK, CDR2 SYGVNS. The CDR3 sequence: CASRGVRYTDTQYF. The CDR3, as DNA: TGTGCCAGCAGGGGGGTCAGGTACACAGATACGCAGTATTTT.

The rearrangement uses TRBV7-2 and TRBJ1-1; weak D call: TRBD1 (6 bases). The CDR3 contains 14 residues. Germline CDR1 and CDR2: SGHTA and FQGNSA. The V gene lost 6 bases and the J gene lost 0 bases, with 11 bases spanning the gap. The CDR3 sequence is CASRQGPMNTEAFF. CDR3 bases: TGTGCCAGCAGACAGGGTCCAATGAACACTGAAGCTTTCTTT.

V gene TRBV6-1 combines with J gene TRBJ2-2; 7 nucleotides align to TRBD1. Germline V CDR1 and CDR2: MNHNS, SASEGT. The CDR3 loop spans 14 amino acids. J lost 4 bases, V lost 6 bases, and 5 bases had no gene match. The CDR3, as DNA: TGTGCCAGCAGGGTGGACAGGACCACCGGGGAGCTGTTTTTT. As protein: CASRVDRTTGELFF.

The chain joins TRBV5-1 to TRBJ1-3; 7 nucleotides align to TRBD1. The CDR3 has 15 residues. The junction had 4 bases not matched to a gene; V was cut back by 4 bases and J by 0 bases. Germline-derived CDR1 and CDR2 are SGHRS and YFSETQ. The CDR3 sequence is CASSPRQGSGNTIYF. Written as DNA, the CDR3 is TGCGCCAGCAGCCCCCGACAGGGCTCTGGAAACACCATATATTTT. The full variable domain, its missing parts supplied by reference TRBV5-1 and TRBJ1-3, is KAGVTQTPRYLIKTRGQQVTLSCSPISGHRSVSWYQQTPGQGLQFLFEYFSETQRNKGNFPGRFSGRQFSNSRSEMNVSTLELGDSALYLCASSPRQGSGNTIYFGEGSWLTVV.

The chain carries TRBV20-1 and TRBJ2-5; D is unclear. Trimming cost V 5 bases and J 5 bases, with 9 bases left between them. The germline CDR1 and CDR2 sequences are DFQATT and SNEGSKA (reference sequence). CDR3 length: 11 residues. The CDR3 protein is CSAQLGETQYF. The CDR3, as DNA: TGCAGTGCTCAACTGGGGGAGACCCAGTACTTC.

This clone is a singleton in its sample. The chain recombines TRBV6-1 with TRBJ2-3; D is perhaps TRBD1 (5 bases). Germline V gene lookup returns CDR1 MNHNS and CDR2 SASEGT. The CDR3 consists of 13 residues. V lost 6 bases, J lost 3 bases, and 10 bases lay in between. CDR3 sequence: CASSGDRTDTQYF. In nucleotides, the CDR3 is TGTGCCAGCAGCGGAGACAGAACAGATACGCAGTATTTT.

The chain carries TRBV6-7 and TRBJ1-1; TRBD1 might be the D (6 bases). TRBV6-7 is noted as an ORF with a role that remains uncertain. The CDR3 has 14 residues. V was pared by 6 bases and J by 4 bases, with 15 bases between. In DNA form, the CDR3 reads TGTGCCAGCAGAGGACAGCCACTCGCCACTGAAGCTTTCTTT. Its protein is CASRGQPLATEAFF.

V gene TRBV10-3 combines with J gene TRBJ1-6; D gene unclear. CDR3 size: 13 residues. The germline V and J ends were trimmed by 4 bases and 10 bases, with 11 bases remaining between them. Germline-derived CDR1 and CDR2 are ENHRY and SYGVKD. CDR3 residues: CAISVDIQSPLHF. CDR3 nucleotide sequence: TGTGCCATCAGTGTCGACATACAATCACCCCTCCACTTT.

The chain joins TRBV15 to TRBJ2-5, with D possibly being TRBD1 or TRBD2 (5 bases each). The V gene's germline CDR1 is LNHNV and CDR2 YYDKDF (reference sequence). The length of the CDR3 is 14 residues. V lost 0 bases to trimming and J lost 4 bases, with 9 bases between them. DNA for the CDR3: TGTGCCACCAGCAGAGATTCGGGGACAGAGACCCAGTACTTC. This translates into CATSRDSGTETQYF.

The chain uses TRBV11-2 and TRBJ2-5; D is ambiguous. Germline V gives CDR1 SGHAT, CDR2 FQNNGV. CDR3 length equals 14 residues. The V and J ends lost 5 bases and 3 bases respectively, with 13 bases between them. In nucleotides, the CDR3 is TGTGCCAGCAGCCCACCTAGGTCGGAAGAGACCCAGTACTTC. Its protein product is CASSPPRSEETQYF.

The chain is built from TRBV7-9 and TRBJ2-7; D tentatively fits TRBD1 or TRBD2 (5 bases each). Germline V gene sequence: CDR1 SEHNR, CDR2 FQNEAQ (reference sequence). The V gene lost 5 bases and the J gene lost 1 base, with 15 bases spanning the gap. The CDR3 runs to 15 residues. DNA of the CDR3: TGTGCCAGCAGCATCCGTGGGACGGTGTCCTACGAGCAGTACTTC. It codes for CASSIRGTVSYEQYF.

J is TRBJ1-2 and V is TRBV2; a weak D match, TRBD1 (5 bases). V shed 8 bases and J shed 4 bases, with 14 bases lying between them. This CDR3 is built from 13 residues. CDR1 is SNHLY, CDR2 FYNNEI, per germline. The chain's CDR3 is CASASGWPYGYTF. For the CDR3, the DNA is TGTGCCAGCGCTTCAGGGTGGCCCTATGGCTACACCTTC.

The chain is built from TRBV7-2 and TRBJ1-3; D perhaps matches TRBD1 (6 bases). The germline V gene encodes CDR1 SGHTA and CDR2 FQGNSA. Trimming stripped 1 base from V and 2 bases from J, with 6 bases between. The CDR3 totals 14 residues. The CDR3 DNA is TGTGCCAGCAGCTTAGACAGGGCTGGAAACACCATATATTTT. It codes for CASSLDRAGNTIYF.

This clone was found once. This rearrangement joins TRBV5-1 to TRBJ2-5, with 8 bases fitting TRBD1. The CDR3 is 14 residues long. The V segment lost 5 bases and the J segment 2 bases; nucleotides outside the gene matches: 5. From germline, CDR1 is SGHRS and CDR2 YFSETQ. CDR3: CASSLGTGQETQYF. The CDR3 nucleotides read TGCGCCAGCAGTCTGGGGACAGGACAAGAGACCCAGTACTTC.